This entry lists 19 T cell receptor beta chains sequenced from one sample in a study of human T cells and chemical hapten exposure (dated by TCRdb to the early 2020s). The library was built by means of RACE. The sequencing machine was a NextSeq 500. TCRdb trimmed the raw reads at Q25, called clones with MiXCR and kept productive beta chains. Merged by CDR3 protein, the rows form single entries marked with the most common genes and DNA. A total of 100,000 to 150,000 distinct CDR3 sequences appear in this sample, roughly an eighth of them only once. The biggest ten clones account for 0.8% to 1% of the sample. What this sample's time point label stands for: patch test 1, 2 weeks after DPC sensitization. The sample's treatment or condition label, decoded: therapeutic diphenylcyclopropenone sensitization with weekly scalp DPC. The sequencing used whole blood, collected in connection with sensitization to the hapten diphenylcyclopropenone (DPC). These receptors all stem from a man younger than 35 with alopecia areata. Some clones in this sample may be carry-over from other donors' samples.

The table lists this clonotype with a few counts. Sequence at one end of the junction differs from germline and may be a read error. This rearrangement joins TRBV11-2 to TRBJ2-2; the D gene is possibly TRBD2 (5 bases). The germline V gene has CDR1 SGHAT and CDR2 FQNNGV. This CDR3 is 16 amino acids long. The CDR3 loop is CASSFRAGANTEELFF. The CDR3 DNA is TGTGCCAGCAGCTTTCGTGCGGGCGCGAACACCGAGGAGCTGTTTTTT.

This clonotype has a handful of counts. The CDR3 DNA reads as TGTGCCAGCAGCTTAGTACAATTAGAGACCCAGTACTTC. As protein: CASSLVQLETQYF. The rearrangement links TRBV7-2 to TRBJ2-5; D remains ambiguous. Germline loops: CDR1 SGHTA, CDR2 FQGNSA. This CDR3 has 13 residues. The V end was cut by 1 base, the J end by 4 bases, with 7 bases between. Variable domain in full (rest from reference TRBV7-2 and TRBJ2-5): GAGVSQSPSNKVTEKGKDVELRCDPISGHTALYWYRQSLGQGLEFLIYFQGNSAPDKSGLPSDRFSAERTGGSVSTLTIQRTQQEDSAVYLCASSLVQLETQYFGPGTRLLVL.

The chain joins TRBV29-1 to TRBJ2-1; unclear D gene. The CDR3 sequence is 14 residues long. Trimming shortened V by 4 bases and J by 0 bases, and 10 bases separated the two germline ends. Germline V CDR1 and CDR2: SQVTM, ANQGSEA. In DNA form, the CDR3 reads TGCAGCGTTGCGGCCGGAGTCTCCTACAATGAGCAGTTCTTC. Its translation is CSVAAGVSYNEQFF.

This clonotype was found many times. The chain uses TRBV29-1 and TRBJ1-1, with unresolved D. Trimming removed 8 bases at V and 1 base at J, with 17 bases between. Germline CDR1 and CDR2: SQVTM and ANQGSEA. The length of the CDR3 is 14 residues. CDR3 sequence reads: CSFSRGYKNTEAFF. The CDR3 DNA follows: TGCAGCTTCTCCCGAGGGTACAAGAACACTGAAGCTTTCTTT.

There are a few counts of this clonotype. The V and J genes are TRBV5-4 and TRBJ2-7; a weak D match, TRBD2 (5 bases). CDR3 length: 14 residues. V lost 2 bases and J lost 0, with 9 bases in between. Germline V CDR1 and CDR2: SGHNT, YYREEE (reference sequence). The CDR3 nucleotides are TGTGCCAGCAGCTTAACCGGGAACTCCTACGAGCAGTACTTC. Translated, it gives CASSLTGNSYEQYF.

This clonotype turned up a few times. The gene calls are TRBV7-9 and TRBJ2-7, with 7 bases that match TRBD2. This CDR3 region has 12 residues. The germline V gene encodes CDR1 SEHNR and CDR2 FQNEAQ (reference sequence). V lost 4 bases, J lost 6 bases, and 3 bases stayed unmatched. The CDR3 is CASSYGGSEQYV. CDR3 bases: TGTGCCAGCAGCTACGGGGGGAGCGAGCAGTACGTC.

At least ten counts were recorded for this clonotype. The chain is built from TRBV7-9 and TRBJ2-4; TRBD1 agrees at 8 bases. After removal of 1 base from V and 5 bases from J, the junction contained 10 bases not matched to a gene. Germline-derived CDR1 and CDR2 are SEHNR and FQNEAQ (reference sequence). The CDR3 covers 17 residues. The CDR3 region is CASSLVQGAFLQNIQYF. In DNA, the CDR3 is TGTGCCAGCAGCTTAGTTCAGGGGGCGTTTCTCCAAAACATTCAGTACTTC.

There are a few counts of this clonotype. The chain is built from TRBV20-1 and TRBJ2-7; a possible D gene is TRBD1 (5 bases). Germline V gives CDR1 DFQATT, CDR2 SNEGSKA (reference sequence). The CDR3 is made up of 14 amino acids. V shed 0 bases and J shed 3 bases, with 12 bases lying between them. The CDR3 DNA sequence: TGCAGTGCTAGAGATCGGAGACAGAGCTACGAGCAGTACTTC. As protein: CSARDRRQSYEQYF.

The chain is built from TRBV7-2 and TRBJ2-2; D unclear. V dropped 1 base and J dropped 1 base, with 7 bases sitting between them. CDR3 length: 15 amino acids. The germline V gene encodes CDR1 SGHTA and CDR2 FQGNSA. In nucleotides, the CDR3 is TGTGCCAGCAGCTTAGGACGGGTGAACACCGGGGAGCTGTTTTTT. Translated: CASSLGRVNTGELFF.

This clonotype has more than one count but fewer than ten. The V gene is TRBV6-2 or TRBV6-3, the J gene TRBJ1-1; TRBD1 aligns across 7 bases. The CDR3 is 16 residues long. The V segment lost 2 bases and the J segment 1 base; nucleotides outside the gene matches: 7. Germline V lookup: CDR1 MNHEY, CDR2 SVGEGT. This chain's CDR3 is CASSYTGQSKNTEAFF. The CDR3 DNA sequence: TGTGCCAGCAGTTACACGGGACAGAGCAAGAACACTGAAGCTTTCTTT.

This clonotype came up a few times. The chain joins TRBV29-1 to TRBJ2-1, with TRBD2 matching 9 bases. The V gene end was trimmed by 3 bases and the J gene end by 6 bases; junction bases not matched to a gene: 0. This CDR3 has 12 residues. In germline, CDR1 is SQVTM, CDR2 ANQGSEA. The CDR3 is CSVETSGNEQFF. The CDR3 nucleotides read TGCAGCGTTGAGACTAGCGGCAATGAGCAGTTCTTC.

This clonotype has just a few counts. The V and J genes are TRBV10-3 and TRBJ1-5; 8 bases line up with TRBD1. Unmatched junction bases numbered 4, after V lost 10 bases and J lost 2 bases. The CDR3 runs 13 residues. CDR1 ENHRY and CDR2 SYGVKD come from the germline V gene. CDR3 residues: CATEQGGNQPQHF. The CDR3 nucleotides read TGTGCCACCGAACAGGGGGGCAATCAGCCCCAGCATTTT.

The chain employs TRBV5-1 and TRBJ1-1, with D perhaps matching TRBD1 (5 bases). The V gene lost 0 bases and the J gene lost 6 bases, with 12 bases spanning the gap. Germline lookup yields CDR1 SGHRS and CDR2 YFSETQ. The CDR3 sequence is 14 residues long. The CDR3 region has the DNA TGCGCCAGCAGCTTGGGGTCCGGGGGACCTGAAGCTTTCTTT. It specifies CASSLGSGGPEAFF. Drawing the rest from reference TRBV5-1 and TRBJ1-1, the complete variable domain is KAGVTQTPRYLIKTRGQQVTLSCSPISGHRSVSWYQQTPGQGLQFLFEYFSETQRNKGNFPGRFSGRQFSNSRSEMNVSTLELGDSALYLCASSLGSGGPEAFFGQGTRLTVV.

This clonotype occurred a few times. The J gene is TRBJ2-5, the V gene TRBV19, with 12 bases fitting TRBD1. This CDR3 contains 16 residues. V lost 3 bases and J lost 1; bases outside the gene matches: 3. Germline V CDR1 and CDR2: LNHDA, SQIVND (reference sequence). The CDR3 sequence: CASSIGTGGSQETQYF. The DNA of the CDR3 is TGTGCCAGTAGTATTGGGACAGGGGGCTCCCAAGAGACCCAGTACTTC. Based on the CDR3 plus reference TRBV19 and TRBJ2-5, the full variable domain is DGGITQSPKYLFRKEGQNVTLSCEQNLNHDAMYWYRQDPGQGLRLIYYSQIVNDFQKGDIAEGYSVSREKKESFPLTVTSAQKNPTAFYLCASSIGTGGSQETQYFGPGTRLLVL.

The table lists this clonotype with a few counts. CDR3 sequence: CASSLDGSWGDTEAFF. CDR3 sequence (DNA): TGTGCCAGCAGCTTAGATGGCTCCTGGGGGGACACTGAAGCTTTCTTT. This chain joins TRBV7-2 and TRBJ1-1; weak D call: TRBD1 (5 bases). The CDR3 is 16 amino acids. The V gene lost 1 base and the J gene lost 3 bases, with 15 bases spanning the gap. Germline CDR1 and CDR2: SGHTA and FQGNSA.

The table lists this clonotype with a few counts. J is TRBJ1-2 and V is TRBV4-3, with TRBD1 matching 11 bases. Germline CDR1 is LGHNA and CDR2 is YSLEER. The CDR3 totals 13 residues. The junction had 4 bases not matched to a gene; V was cut back by 6 bases and J by 7 bases. The CDR3 coding sequence is TGCGCCAGCAGTGGAGGGACAGGGGGTGGCTACACCTTC. This codes for CASSGGTGGGYTF.

Ten or more counts support this clonotype. V and J are TRBV7-2 and TRBJ2-7; D is undetermined. Trimming removed 8 bases at V and 2 bases at J, with 10 bases between. CDR1 is SGHTA and CDR2 is FQGNSA in the germline V gene. The CDR3 totals 12 residues. As DNA, the CDR3 is TGTGCCAGCGGAACTCAGACCTACGAGCAGTACTTC. It specifies CASGTQTYEQYF.

A few counts support this clonotype. The chain couples TRBV10-3 to TRBJ2-5; weak D call: TRBD2 (6 bases). This CDR3 region has 14 residues. Germline CDR1 reads ENHRY; CDR2 reads SYGVKD. The V end lost 0 bases, the J end lost 5 bases, and 10 bases lay between the germline ends. This CDR3 is CAISESGLAETQYF. CDR3 bases: TGTGCCATCAGTGAGTCGGGGCTAGCGGAGACCCAGTACTTC.

This clonotype was detected a few times. The chain joins TRBV7-2 to TRBJ2-7; D unresolved. The CDR3 runs to 15 residues. V lost 4 bases to trimming and J lost 2 bases, with 15 bases between them. Germline V gives CDR1 SGHTA, CDR2 FQGNSA. In DNA form, the CDR3 reads TGTGCCAGCAGCTCCGGGCCGGGTGATGCCTACGAGCAGTACTTC. It is translated as CASSSGPGDAYEQYF.